This T cell receptor beta chain was identified during a study of cytomegalovirus exposure and HLA in healthy donors. In the case of this clone: Its target is not known.

CDR3 length equals 12 residues. V lost 4 bases, J lost 4 bases, and 2 bases stayed unmatched. Germline CDR1 reads SGHRS; CDR2 reads YFSETQ. PCR primers comprised 60 Vbeta and 13 Jbeta primers. Assay: immunoSEQ multiplex PCR; the TCRdb copy retains only in-frame clones and omits some. This table holds some 86,000 clones, around 79% found once. Study-wide points: Rarity characterized most TCR sequences, yet some public TCRs appeared in many donors. A few V segments could not be told apart, such as TRBV6-2 and TRBV6-3, and were left out. An analysis that came later showed most CMV-associated TCR beta chains appearing HLA-restricted.

Sequenced: PBMCs. The chain combines TRBV5-1 with TRBJ2-7; the match to TRBD1 covers 7 bases. The TCR originated in a middle-aged woman in good health and CMV-seropositive. The CDR3 region has the DNA TGCGCCAGCAGCAAGACAGGGTACGAGCAGTACTTC. This encodes CASSKTGYEQYF.